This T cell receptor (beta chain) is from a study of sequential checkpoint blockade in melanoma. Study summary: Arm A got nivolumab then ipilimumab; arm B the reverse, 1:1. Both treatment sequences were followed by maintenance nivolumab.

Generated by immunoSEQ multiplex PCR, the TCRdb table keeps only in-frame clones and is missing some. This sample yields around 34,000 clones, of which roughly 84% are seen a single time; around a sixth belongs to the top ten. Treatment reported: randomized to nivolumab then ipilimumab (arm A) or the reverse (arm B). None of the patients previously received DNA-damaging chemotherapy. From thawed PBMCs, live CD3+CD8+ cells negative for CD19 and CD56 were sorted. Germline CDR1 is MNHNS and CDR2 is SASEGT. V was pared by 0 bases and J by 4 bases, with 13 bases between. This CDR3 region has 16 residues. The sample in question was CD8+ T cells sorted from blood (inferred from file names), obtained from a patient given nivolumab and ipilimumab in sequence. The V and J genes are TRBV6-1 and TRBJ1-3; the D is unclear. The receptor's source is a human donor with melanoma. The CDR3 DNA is TGTGCCAGCAGTGAAGCTTCCCCAGGTACAGGAAACACCATATATTTT. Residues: CASSEASPGTGNTIYF.